This T cell receptor (beta chain) was observed in a study of T cell responses to AZD1222 COVID-19 vaccine. Study outcomes and limitations: Breadth and depth of Spike-specific TCRs rose after two AZD1222 doses. Clonal diversity was possibly underestimated, and white British individuals and females predominated among donors. At 160-218 and 743-854, vaccine-associated CD4 TCRs were dominant, and they spanned spike. Among those given AZD1222, only five or six were seropositive at baseline.

Comments on this clone: Its specificity is not known.

The length of the CDR3 is 13 residues. The ends were cut back, 3 bases at V and 4 bases at J, with 10 bases in the middle. The germline V gene encodes CDR1 SGDLS and CDR2 YYNGEE. The assay was immunoSEQ multiplex PCR, and TCRdb's table has in-frame clones only and misses some. The sample yields about 120,000 clones, approximately 94% seen once. This clonotype originated in an adult who received the AZD1222 COVID-19 vaccine. The chain combines TRBV9 with TRBJ1-2, with D unresolved. The starting material was peripheral blood, obtained 28 days after the second AZD1222 dose. The CDR3 bases are TGTGCCAGCAGCGATTACCGGACCTATGGCTACACCTTC. Protein product: CASSDYRTYGYTF. Looking up the rest from reference TRBV9 and TRBJ1-2 gives the full variable domain: DSGVTQTPKHLITATGQRVTLRCSPRSGDLSVYWYQQSLDQGLQFLIQYYNGEERAKGNILERFSAQQFPDLHSELNLSSLELGDSALYFCASSDYRTYGYTFGSGTRLTVV.